Listed below are T cell receptor beta chains from one sample, sequenced in a study of OX40 agonist ivuxolimab in advanced cancers. Sequencing used immunoSEQ multiplex PCR; TCRdb keeps in-frame clones, though not all of them. The data contain about 38,000 clones, 80% to 95% of them singletons. The input for sequencing was CD4+ or CD8+ T cells sorted from blood, taken in a trial of the OX40 agonist ivuxolimab. The source of these receptors is an adult with an advanced solid tumor such as melanoma, head and neck, liver or kidney cancer. Both conserved end residues are part of each CDR3. D genes are given only for firm matches. A clone size is listed for some rows: how often the clone was seen (once, few, many), or a class if it is expanded.

>TRBJ1-2|TRBV27|TRBD1|once
CASRRITGAHGYTF
TGTGCCAGCAGACGGATTACAGGGGCGCATGGCTACACCTTC
>TRBJ1-1|TRBV2|-|-
CASSSPRMNTEAFF
TGTGCCAGCAGTTCTCCGAGAATGAACACTGAAGCTTTCTTT
>TRBJ2-1|TRBV2|TRBD2|-
CASSELAGAHEQFF
TGTGCCAGCAGTGAACTAGCGGGAGCGCATGAGCAGTTCTTC
>TRBJ1-5|TRBV6-5|-|-
CASSSGVGQPQHF
TGTGCCAGCAGTTCAGGGGTGGGTCAGCCCCAGCATTTT
>TRBJ2-7|TRBV11-2|TRBD1|once
CASSPTGTGYYEQYF
TGTGCCAGCAGCCCAACCGGGACAGGTTATTACGAGCAGTACTTC
>TRBJ2-3|TRBV7-9|TRBD2|-
CASRRTSGRGTDTQYF
TGTGCCAGCAGGAGGACTAGCGGGAGAGGCACAGATACGCAGTATTTT
>TRBJ1-2|TRBV27|TRBD1|-
CASSLTGSPGYTF
TGTGCCAGCAGCCTGACAGGGAGTCCAGGCTACACCTTC
>TRBJ2-2|TRBV30|TRBD2|-
CACLLRREDGTGELFF
TGTGCCTGCCTTCTTCGGCGGGAGGACGGAACCGGGGAGCTGTTTTTT
>TRBJ2-7|TRBV7-2|-|-
CASSPTLARKIYEQYF
TGTGCCAGCAGCCCAACTCTGGCACGGAAAATCTACGAGCAGTACTTC
>TRBJ2-3|TRBV27|TRBD2|-
CASSLPSGTSGKPDYTDTQYF
TGTGCCAGCAGTTTACCCTCAGGGACTAGCGGGAAACCCGACTACACAGATACGCAGTATTTT
>TRBJ1-2|TRBV27|-|-
CASSFGRDYGYTF
TGTGCCAGCAGTTTTGGCCGGGACTATGGCTACACCTTC
>TRBJ2-1|TRBV7-9|-|-
CASRLRDEQFF
TGTGCCAGCAGACTACGAGATGAGCAGTTCTTC
>TRBJ2-3|TRBV27|-|-
CASSSGLSGGGTDTQYF
TGTGCCAGCAGTTCCGGACTTAGCGGCGGGGGCACAGATACGCAGTATTTT
>TRBJ2-7|TRBV27|TRBD1|-
CASSSGTGYEQYF
TGTGCCAGCAGCTCCGGGACAGGCTACGAGCAGTACTTC